These 20 T cell receptor beta chains were all obtained from the same sample, sequenced in a study of shared T cell receptors in the human thymus. Assay: immunoSEQ multiplex PCR; the TCRdb copy retains only in-frame clones and omits some. The table lists roughly 68,000 clones, about 95% of them singletons. Sequencing was performed on thymocytes. The receptors originated from a human donor.

This chain links TRBV7-2 with TRBJ2-7; unclear D gene. The CDR3 extends over 14 amino acids. Germline assignment: CDR1 SGHTA and CDR2 FQGNSA. V lost 2 bases to trimming and J lost 3 bases, with 11 bases between them. In DNA, the CDR3 is TGTGCCAGCAGCTTATATCCAGGTGTCTACGAGCAGTACTTC. Amino acids: CASSLYPGVYEQYF.

The chain combines TRBV6-4 with TRBJ2-2; D is possibly TRBD2 (5 bases). V lost 5 bases and J 4 bases, leaving 8 bases between the germline ends. The germline V gene encodes CDR1 MRHNA and CDR2 SNTAGT. The CDR3 is made up of 13 amino acids. The CDR3 reads CASSLRGTGELFF. The CDR3 region has the DNA TGTGCCAGCAGTCTCCGGGGCACCGGGGAGCTGTTTTTT.

This clone was picked up one time. The chain is built from TRBV7-9 and TRBJ2-1; 9 bases are a match to TRBD1. The CDR3 spans 15 residues. Germline V gene sequence: CDR1 SEHNR, CDR2 FQNEAQ (reference sequence). V lost 2 bases, J lost 6 bases, and 5 bases stayed unmatched. The DNA for the CDR3 is TGTGCCAGCAGCTTAAGGGACAGGGATTTCAATGAGCAGTTCTTC. Protein: CASSLRDRDFNEQFF. Using reference TRBV7-9 and TRBJ2-1 for the parts outside the CDR3, the full variable domain is DTGVSQNPRHKITKRGQNVTFRCDPISEHNRLYWYRQTLGQGPEFLTYFQNEAQLEKSRLLSDRFSAERPKGSFSTLEIQRTEQGDSAMYLCASSLRDRDFNEQFFGPGTRLTVL.

This clone was recorded once. The rearrangement uses TRBV27 and TRBJ2-3; the D gene is possibly TRBD2 (5 bases). V lost 10 bases to trimming and J lost 4 bases, with 21 bases between them. The germline V gene has CDR1 MNHEY and CDR2 SMNVEV (reference sequence). The CDR3 is made up of 15 amino acids. DNA for the CDR3: TGTGCCACCCCTTTACGGGGTCTCGGGGCAGATACGCAGTATTTT. Translating it yields CATPLRGLGADTQYF.

The genes are TRBV19 and TRBJ2-1; D ambiguous. The CDR3 contains 16 residues. The germline CDR1 and CDR2 sequences are LNHDA and SQIVND (reference sequence). V lost 4 bases to trimming and J lost 5 bases, with 18 bases between them. The CDR3 DNA reads TGTGCCAGTAGTACAAGCAGCATACAACAAAACAATGAGCAGTTCTTC. Translation: CASSTSSIQQNNEQFF. Supplemented by reference TRBV19 and TRBJ2-1, the full variable domain reads DGGITQSPKYLFRKEGQNVTLSCEQNLNHDAMYWYRQDPGQGLRLIYYSQIVNDFQKGDIAEGYSVSREKKESFPLTVTSAQKNPTAFYLCASSTSSIQQNNEQFFGPGTRLTVL.

The chain joins TRBV5-4 to TRBJ1-2, with a weak D call TRBD1 (5 bases). CDR3 size: 14 residues. The V end lost 1 base, the J end lost 4 bases, and 11 bases lay between the germline ends. Germline CDR1 is SGHNT and CDR2 is YYREEE (reference sequence). The chain's CDR3 is CASSLKGEAYGYTF. CDR3 sequence (DNA): TGTGCCAGCAGCTTGAAAGGGGAGGCCTATGGCTACACCTTC.

The J gene is TRBJ1-4, the V gene TRBV7-9; D uncertain. CDR3 length: 13 amino acids. Between the trimmed V and J ends, which lost 11 bases and 3 bases, there was a span of 13 bases. Germline values: CDR1 SEHNR, CDR2 FQNEAQ (reference sequence). DNA for the CDR3: TGTGCCGTTCGACCCCGACCTAATGAAAAACTGTTTTTT. It translates to CAVRPRPNEKLFF. Looking up the rest from reference TRBV7-9 and TRBJ1-4 gives the full variable domain: DTGVSQNPRHKITKRGQNVTFRCDPISEHNRLYWYRQTLGQGPEFLTYFQNEAQLEKSRLLSDRFSAERPKGSFSTLEIQRTEQGDSAMYLCAVRPRPNEKLFFGSGTQLSVL.

This rearrangement joins TRBV18 to TRBJ1-6; no definite D call. CDR1 and CDR2 (germline): KGHSH, LQKENI. CDR3 length: 14 residues. V was pared by 1 base and J by 9 bases, with 10 bases between. The CDR3 coding sequence is TGTGCCAGCTCACCACAACTTCGTAGTTCACCCCTCCACTTT. Its translation is CASSPQLRSSPLHF.

The chain links TRBV30 to TRBJ1-4; 7 nucleotides match TRBD1. The CDR3 consists of 19 residues. CDR1 and CDR2 (germline): GTSNPN, SVGIG (reference sequence). V gave up 0 bases and J gave up 7 bases; unmatched junction bases: 20. The CDR3, as DNA: TGTGCCTGGAGTGTCTTTAAGTCTGCTTTGACAGGGAACCTTGAAAAACTGTTTTTT. This translates into CAWSVFKSALTGNLEKLFF.

The chain uses TRBV29-1 and TRBJ1-2, with D perhaps matching TRBD1 (6 bases). V dropped 3 bases and J dropped 4 bases, with 15 bases sitting between them. CDR1 is SQVTM and CDR2 is ANQGSEA in the germline V gene. This CDR3 spans 14 amino acids. In DNA, the CDR3 is TGCAGCGTTGAGGGGTACAGGGTCGGCTATGGCTACACCTTC. Its protein is CSVEGYRVGYGYTF.

This chain links TRBV15 with TRBJ1-6; D perhaps matches TRBD1 (5 bases). V was pared by 1 base and J by 7 bases, with 17 bases between. The CDR3 runs to 17 residues. Per the germline V gene, CDR1 is LNHNV and CDR2 is YYDKDF (reference sequence). The CDR3, as DNA: TGTGCCACCAGCAGAGGCCGACCGACAGTTCAAAATTCACCCCTCCACTTT. This translates into CATSRGRPTVQNSPLHF.

A note on this clone: Other DNA sequences from this sample encode an identical CDR3 as well. The chain recombines TRBV5-6 with TRBJ2-1, with D perhaps matching TRBD2 (7 bases). This CDR3 contains 17 residues. V was clipped by 6 bases and J by 0 bases, with 19 bases between them. CDR1 and CDR2 (germline): SGHDT, YYEEEE. CDR3 DNA: TGTGCCAGCACTTCCAACGGGGGGCCTCTCTCCTACAATGAGCAGTTCTTC. It specifies CASTSNGGPLSYNEQFF.

The rearrangement links TRBV7-2 to TRBJ1-6, with D perhaps matching TRBD1 (6 bases). The V gene lost 1 base and the J gene lost 9 bases, with 22 bases spanning the gap. This CDR3 region has 18 residues. Germline lookup yields CDR1 SGHTA and CDR2 FQGNSA. The CDR3 protein is CASSLGVGRGDNGSPLHF. CDR3 nucleotides: TGTGCCAGCAGCTTAGGCGTGGGCAGGGGTGATAATGGTTCACCCCTCCACTTT. The full variable domain, rest sourced from reference TRBV7-2 and TRBJ1-6, is GAGVSQSPSNKVTEKGKDVELRCDPISGHTALYWYRQSLGQGLEFLIYFQGNSAPDKSGLPSDRFSAERTGGSVSTLTIQRTQQEDSAVYLCASSLGVGRGDNGSPLHFGNGTRLTVT.

The chain links TRBV4-2 to TRBJ1-1, with a tentative D call TRBD1 (5 bases). This CDR3 comprises 17 residues. V was trimmed by 2 bases and J by 1 base, leaving 17 bases between them. Germline V gene sequence: CDR1 LGHNA, CDR2 YNFKEQ. The chain's CDR3 is CASSQKQDINANTEAFF. In nucleotides, the CDR3 is TGTGCCAGCAGCCAAAAACAGGATATCAACGCGAACACTGAAGCTTTCTTT.

J is TRBJ2-7 and V is TRBV19; D is tentatively TRBD1 or TRBD2 (5 bases each). This CDR3 has 15 amino acids. The V end lost 3 bases, the J end lost 4 bases, and 16 bases lay between the germline ends. Germline assignment: CDR1 LNHDA and CDR2 SQIVND (reference sequence). The CDR3 bases are TGTGCCAGTAGTATGGGTGGGGGACGTTCGTACGAGCAGTACTTC. Protein sequence: CASSMGGGRSYEQYF.

This clone was detected once. The J gene is TRBJ1-5, the V gene TRBV5-1; D unresolved. CDR3 size: 17 residues. The V end lost 4 bases, the J end lost 0 bases, and 17 bases lay between the germline ends. The germline gives CDR1 SGHRS, CDR2 YFSETQ. The CDR3 nucleotides are TGCGCCAGCAGCCCCGGCCCTCGGTCCCATAGCAATCAGCCCCAGCATTTT. Encoded protein: CASSPGPRSHSNQPQHF.

The rearrangement uses TRBV2 and TRBJ1-4, with D possibly TRBD1 on 6 matching bases. This CDR3 is built from 11 residues. Per the germline V gene, CDR1 is SNHLY and CDR2 is FYNNEI. V was trimmed by 11 bases and J by 8 bases, leaving 12 bases between them. The CDR3 is CAARGGEKLFF. CDR3 sequence (DNA): TGTGCCGCGAGAGGGGGGGAAAAACTGTTTTTT.

This clone was observed a single time. The rearrangement links TRBV11-2 to TRBJ2-7, with TRBD2 as a possible D gene (5 bases). V was shortened by 4 bases and J by 1 base, with 17 bases between the two germline ends. Germline values: CDR1 SGHAT, CDR2 FQNNGV. The CDR3 runs 16 residues. CDR3 sequence reads: CASSWSLGLGSYEQYF. Written as DNA, the CDR3 is TGTGCCAGCAGCTGGAGTCTCGGACTTGGATCCTACGAGCAGTACTTC.

J is TRBJ1-1 and V is TRBV6-5; D gene unclear. CDR3 size: 15 residues. V gave up 5 bases and J gave up 1 base, with 14 bases separating them. In germline, CDR1 is MNHEY, CDR2 SVGAGI. The CDR3: CASSPGVRANTEAFF. The CDR3 coding sequence is TGTGCCAGCAGTCCCGGGGTGAGGGCGAACACTGAAGCTTTCTTT.

The V and J genes are TRBV6-1 and TRBJ1-4; possibly TRBD1 for D (5 bases). The CDR3 runs 11 residues. The V gene's germline CDR1 is MNHNS and CDR2 SASEGT. Trimming took off 10 bases at V and 7 bases at J, with 10 bases between the two ends. The CDR3, as DNA: TGTGCCATCCGGGGGAGTGAAAAACTGTTTTTT. The encoded protein is CAIRGSEKLFF.